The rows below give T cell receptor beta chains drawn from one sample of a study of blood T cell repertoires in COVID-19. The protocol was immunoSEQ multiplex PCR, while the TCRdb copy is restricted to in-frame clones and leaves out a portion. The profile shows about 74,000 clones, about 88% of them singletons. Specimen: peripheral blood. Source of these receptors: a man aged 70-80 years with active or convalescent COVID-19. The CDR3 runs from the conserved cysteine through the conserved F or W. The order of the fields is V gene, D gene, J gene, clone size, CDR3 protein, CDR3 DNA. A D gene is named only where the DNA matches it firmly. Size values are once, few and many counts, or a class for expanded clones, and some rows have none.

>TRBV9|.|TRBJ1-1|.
CASSVDGGMGTEAFF
TGTGCCAGCAGCGTAGACGGGGGGATGGGAACTGAAGCTTTCTTT
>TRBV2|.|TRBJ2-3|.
CASSVLATGTLGNTQYF
TGTGCCAGCAGTGTGTTGGCAACCGGGACATTGGGGAATACGCAGTATTTT
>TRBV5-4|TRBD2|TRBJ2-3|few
CASSPGLAGPDTQYF
TGTGCCAGCAGCCCGGGACTAGCGGGACCAGATACGCAGTATTTT
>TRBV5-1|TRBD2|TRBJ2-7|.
CASSGIAGAGEQYF
TGCGCCAGCAGCGGCATAGCGGGGGCTGGCGAGCAGTACTTC
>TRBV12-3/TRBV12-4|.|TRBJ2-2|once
CASSTTSTGELFF
TGTGCCAGCAGTACTACATCAACCGGGGAGCTGTTTTTT
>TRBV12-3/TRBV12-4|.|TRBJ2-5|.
CASSFSGQETQYF
TGTGCCAGCAGTTTTTCAGGGCAGGAGACCCAGTACTTC
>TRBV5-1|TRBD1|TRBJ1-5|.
CASSPRTGGAYQPQHF
TGCGCCAGCAGCCCCCGGACAGGGGGCGCATATCAGCCCCAGCATTTT
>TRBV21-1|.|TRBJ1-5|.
CASSKDREERGQPQHF
TGTGCCAGCAGCAAAGACCGGGAGGAGCGGGGTCAGCCCCAGCATTTT
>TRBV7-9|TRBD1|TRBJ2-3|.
CASRDRVTTDTQYF
TGTGCCAGCAGAGACAGGGTGACCACAGATACGCAGTATTTT
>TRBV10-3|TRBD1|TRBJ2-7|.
CAISGTGEGGEQYF
TGTGCCATCAGTGGGACAGGGGAAGGTGGCGAGCAGTACTTC
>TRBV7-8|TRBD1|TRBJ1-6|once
CASRLDRGLRNSPLHF
TGTGCCAGCAGGCTCGACAGGGGGCTTCGTAATTCACCCCTCCACTTT
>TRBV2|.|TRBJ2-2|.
CASSESTGYTGELFF
TGTGCCAGCAGTGAATCAACCGGGTACACCGGGGAGCTGTTTTTT
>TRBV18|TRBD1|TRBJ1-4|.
CASSLDRAANEKLFF
TGTGCCAGCTCACTCGACAGGGCAGCTAATGAAAAACTGTTTTTT
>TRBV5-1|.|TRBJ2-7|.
CASSSFDEQYF
TGCGCCAGCAGCTCGTTCGACGAGCAGTACTTC
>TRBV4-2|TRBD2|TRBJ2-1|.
CASSRGGLAGGSLAYEQFF
TGTGCCAGCAGCCGCGGTGGGCTAGCGGGAGGGAGTTTAGCGTATGAGCAGTTCTTC
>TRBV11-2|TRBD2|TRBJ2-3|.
CASSGALTDTQYF
TGTGCCAGTAGCGGGGCCCTAACAGATACGCAGTATTTT
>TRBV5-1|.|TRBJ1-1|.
CASSSARRTEAFF
TGCGCCAGCAGTTCTGCGCGCAGGACTGAAGCTTTCTTT
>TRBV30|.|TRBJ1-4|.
CAWSKGANEKLFF
TGTGCCTGGAGTAAGGGAGCTAATGAAAAACTGTTTTTT
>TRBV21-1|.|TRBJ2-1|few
CASNWTSIQFHEQFF
TGTGCCAGCAACTGGACTAGCATTCAATTTCATGAGCAGTTCTTC
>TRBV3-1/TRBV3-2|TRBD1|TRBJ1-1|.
CASSQAGGNTEAFF
TGTGCCAGCAGCCAAGCAGGGGGAAACACTGAAGCTTTCTTT
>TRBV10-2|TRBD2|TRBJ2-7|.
CASGLAGGPYEQYF
TGCGCCAGCGGACTAGCGGGAGGGCCCTACGAGCAGTACTTC
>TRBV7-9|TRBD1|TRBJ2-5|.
CASRLGQGVRETQYF
TGTGCCAGCAGACTAGGACAGGGGGTGCGAGAGACCCAGTACTTC
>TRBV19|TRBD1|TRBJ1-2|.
CASNHRGRDYGYTF
TGTGCCAGTAACCACAGGGGGCGCGACTATGGCTACACCTTC
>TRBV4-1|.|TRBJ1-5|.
CASSQLTNQPQHF
TGCGCCAGCAGCCAGCTGACAAATCAGCCCCAGCATTTT
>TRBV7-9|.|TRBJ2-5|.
CASAPRGGLKETQYF
TGTGCCAGCGCGCCACGCGGGGGCCTTAAAGAGACCCAGTACTTC
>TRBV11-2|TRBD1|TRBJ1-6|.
CASSSGQPTYNSPLHF
TGTGCCAGCAGCTCGGGACAGCCAACCTATAATTCACCCCTCCACTTT
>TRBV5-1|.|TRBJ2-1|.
CASSHSGSYNEQFF
TGCGCCAGCAGCCATAGCGGTTCCTACAATGAGCAGTTCTTC
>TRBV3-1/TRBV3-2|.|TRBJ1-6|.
CASSQERGGWSPLHF
TGTGCCAGCAGCCAAGAAAGGGGGGGTTGGTCACCCCTCCACTTT
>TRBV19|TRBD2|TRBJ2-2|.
CASRTSGGAGELFF
TGTGCCAGTAGGACTAGCGGGGGGGCCGGGGAGCTGTTTTTT
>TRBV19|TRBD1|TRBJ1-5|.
CASSRGQGAAQPQHF
TGTGCCAGTAGTAGGGGACAGGGGGCAGCTCAGCCCCAGCATTTT
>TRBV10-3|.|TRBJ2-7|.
CAISESRDNQYF
TGTGCCATCAGTGAGTCGAGGGACAACCAGTACTTC
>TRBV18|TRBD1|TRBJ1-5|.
CASSDRAALNQPQHF
TGTGCCAGCTCCGACAGGGCGGCCCTCAATCAGCCCCAGCATTTT
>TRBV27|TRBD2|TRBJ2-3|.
CASSFYSGASTDTQYF
TGTGCCAGCAGTTTTTATAGCGGGGCTAGCACAGATACGCAGTATTTT
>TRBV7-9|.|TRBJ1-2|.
CASSLGGINYGYTF
TGTGCCAGCAGCTTGGGGGGAATTAACTATGGCTACACCTTC
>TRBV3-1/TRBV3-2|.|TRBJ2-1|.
CASSHPTRVNEQFF
TGTGCCAGCAGCCACCCTACTAGGGTCAATGAGCAGTTCTTC
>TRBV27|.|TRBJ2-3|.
CASSLWANTDTQYF
TGTGCCAGCAGTTTATGGGCAAATACAGATACGCAGTATTTT
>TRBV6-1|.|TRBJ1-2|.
CASSERDSGGYTF
TGTGCCAGCAGTGAACGGGACTCAGGGGGCTACACCTTC
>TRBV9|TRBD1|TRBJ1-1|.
CASSPGTANTEAFF
TGTGCCAGCAGCCCCGGGACAGCTAACACTGAAGCTTTCTTT
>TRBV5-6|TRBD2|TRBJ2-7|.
CASSLRTSDSSYEQYF
TGTGCCAGCAGCCTACGAACTAGCGACAGCTCCTACGAGCAGTACTTC
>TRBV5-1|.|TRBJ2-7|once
CASSFHSGAYEQYF
TGCGCCAGCAGCTTCCACAGCGGAGCCTACGAGCAGTACTTC
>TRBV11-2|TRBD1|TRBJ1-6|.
CASSGQGYSPLHF
TGTGCCAGCTCGGGACAGGGATACTCACCCCTCCACTTT
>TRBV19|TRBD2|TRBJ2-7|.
CASSISGSGYEQYF
TGTGCCAGTAGTATCAGCGGGAGTGGGTACGAGCAGTACTTC
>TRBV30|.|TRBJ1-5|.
CAWSQGGSRYQPQHF
TGTGCCTGGAGTCAGGGAGGCAGCCGATATCAGCCCCAGCATTTT
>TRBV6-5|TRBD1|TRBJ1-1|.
CASSRDRDGEAFF
TGTGCCAGCAGCCGTGACAGGGATGGTGAAGCTTTCTTT
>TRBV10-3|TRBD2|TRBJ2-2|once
CAISEGLARNTGELFF
TGTGCCATCAGTGAGGGACTAGCGAGAAACACCGGGGAGCTGTTTTTT
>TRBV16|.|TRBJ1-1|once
CASSRGLGPETEAFF
TGTGCCAGCAGCCGGGGACTGGGCCCAGAGACTGAAGCTTTCTTT
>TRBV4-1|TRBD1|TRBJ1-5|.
CASSQLDRGGLPQHF
TGCGCCAGCAGCCAATTGGACAGGGGGGGATTACCCCAGCATTTT
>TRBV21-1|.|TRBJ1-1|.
CASNPGTGPLEAFF
TGTGCCAGCAATCCCGGGACAGGCCCTCTTGAAGCTTTCTTT
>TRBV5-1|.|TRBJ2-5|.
CASSYTQGLGTQYF
TGCGCCAGCAGCTATACCCAGGGTTTGGGGACCCAGTACTTC
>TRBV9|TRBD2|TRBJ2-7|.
CASGPSGIGYEQYF
TGTGCCAGCGGTCCTAGCGGGATAGGGTACGAGCAGTACTTC